A single sample is the source of the 6 T cell receptor beta chains below, sequenced in a study of T cell repertoires in cytomegalovirus infection. TCRdb itself ran the reads through MiXCR, one entry per CDR3 protein. The table records fewer than 300,000 distinct CDR3 sequences, about 25% of them present only once. The source material was PBMCs. Every receptor here comes from a human donor in good health (CMV status not recorded). Some clones in this sample may be carry-over from other donors' samples.

The chain has TRBV20-1 and TRBJ2-1; 7 nucleotides match TRBD1. J lost 1 base, V lost 5 bases, and 8 bases had no gene match. CDR3 size: 15 residues. Germline CDR1 DFQATT, CDR2 SNEGSKA (reference sequence). CDR3 bases: TGCAGTGCTCTTAACAGGGGTTCGTCCTACAATGAGCAGTTCTTC. Translating it yields CSALNRGSSYNEQFF.

This chain joins TRBV2 and TRBJ2-7, with TRBD1 matching 10 bases. The germline V gene encodes CDR1 SNHLY and CDR2 FYNNEI. This CDR3 has 12 amino acids. The CDR3 spells CASRDRGWEQYF. CDR3 in DNA: TGTGCTAGCCGGGACAGGGGCTGGGAGCAGTACTTC.

The chain has TRBV11-2 and TRBJ2-7; a possible D gene is TRBD2 (5 bases). CDR3 length equals 16 residues. The ends were cut back, 0 bases at V and 2 bases at J, with 14 bases in the middle. Germline values: CDR1 SGHAT, CDR2 FQNNGV. CDR3 sequence: CASSLESGSLTYEQYF. CDR3 in DNA: TGTGCCAGCAGCTTAGAAAGCGGATCGTTGACCTACGAGCAGTACTTC.

Concerning this clonotype itself: A read error may produce the germline difference seen at one junction end. This rearrangement joins TRBV7-2 to TRBJ1-2; D is unclear. Germline V gives CDR1 SGHTA, CDR2 FQGNSA. This CDR3 contains 13 residues. The DNA of the CDR3 is TGTGCCAGCAGCTTGAACAGTCTCTATGGCTACAACTTC. As protein: CASSLNSLYGYNF.

This clonotype was found once. The CDR3 DNA is TGTGCCAGCAGCTGGGGGACGGTCCTGAACACTGAAGCTTTCTTT. Translating gives CASSWGTVLNTEAFF. V and J are TRBV5-6 and TRBJ1-1, with D tentatively TRBD1 (5 bases). The CDR3 covers 15 residues. From germline, CDR1 is SGHDT and CDR2 YYEEEE. The V and J ends lost 3 bases and 0 bases respectively, with 12 bases between them.

This clonotype was observed a handful of times. V and J are TRBV12-3 or TRBV12-4 and TRBJ2-3; 8 bases align to TRBD2. The CDR3 contains 14 residues. The junction had 8 bases not matched to a gene; V was cut back by 8 bases and J by 4 bases. As DNA, the CDR3 is TGTGCCAGCTGCCCGAGCGGGGGAGCAGATACGCAGTATTTT. Residues: CASCPSGGADTQYF.